This T cell receptor (beta chain) was found in a study of spatial heterogeneity in lung cancer. The germline CDR1 and CDR2 sequences are SGHTA and FQGNSA. The CDR3 runs to 16 residues. Trimming pared 4 bases from V and 0 bases from J, leaving 12 bases between. Time point defined: sample taken at primary tumor resection. Donors were around 70 untreated early-stage non-small cell lung cancer patients. TCRdb reprocessed the 5' RACE reads via MiXCR and lists one record per CDR3 protein. Among 23,000 or so distinct CDR3 sequences listed, around 4.7% were seen once. The table lists this clonotype with a few counts.

The V call is TRBV7-2, the J call TRBJ2-2; D tentatively reads TRBD1 or TRBD2 (6 bases each). This TCR was sampled from a male donor with early-stage non-small cell lung cancer. This specimen was PBMCs, taken at surgery. In DNA, the CDR3 is TGTGCCAGCAGCTCACAGGGACTTCCGAACACCGGGGAGCTGTTTTTT. This gives the protein CASSSQGLPNTGELFF.